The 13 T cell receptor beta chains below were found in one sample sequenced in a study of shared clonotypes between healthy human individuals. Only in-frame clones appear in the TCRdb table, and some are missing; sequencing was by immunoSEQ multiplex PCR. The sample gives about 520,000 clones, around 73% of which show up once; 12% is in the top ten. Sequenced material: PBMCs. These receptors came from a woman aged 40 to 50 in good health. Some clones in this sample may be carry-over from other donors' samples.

The CDR3 region has the DNA TGTGCCAGCAGCTTACAGCGGGAGGCCTACAATGAGCAGTTCTTC. This codes for CASSLQREAYNEQFF. The rearrangement links TRBV7-2 to TRBJ2-1; 9 positions match TRBD2. The CDR3 consists of 15 residues. V was clipped by 2 bases and J by 2 bases; unmatched bases: 1. Germline CDR1 and CDR2: SGHTA and FQGNSA. The full variable domain, with the rest looked up from reference TRBV7-2 and TRBJ2-1, is GAGVSQSPSNKVTEKGKDVELRCDPISGHTALYWYRQSLGQGLEFLIYFQGNSAPDKSGLPSDRFSAERTGGSVSTLTIQRTQQEDSAVYLCASSLQREAYNEQFFGPGTRLTVL.

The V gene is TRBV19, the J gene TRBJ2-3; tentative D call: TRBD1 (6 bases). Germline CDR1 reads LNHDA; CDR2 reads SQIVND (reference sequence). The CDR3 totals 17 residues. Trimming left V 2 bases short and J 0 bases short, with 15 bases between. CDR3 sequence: CASSIPTGDLSTDTQYF. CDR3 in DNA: TGTGCCAGTAGTATACCGACAGGCGACCTTAGCACAGATACGCAGTATTTT.

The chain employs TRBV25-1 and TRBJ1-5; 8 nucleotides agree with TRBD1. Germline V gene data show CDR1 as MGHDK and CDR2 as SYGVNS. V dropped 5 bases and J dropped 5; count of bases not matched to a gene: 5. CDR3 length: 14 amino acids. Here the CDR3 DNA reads TGTGCCAGCAGTTCCCGACAGGGGCATCAGCCCCAGCATTTT. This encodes CASSSRQGHQPQHF.

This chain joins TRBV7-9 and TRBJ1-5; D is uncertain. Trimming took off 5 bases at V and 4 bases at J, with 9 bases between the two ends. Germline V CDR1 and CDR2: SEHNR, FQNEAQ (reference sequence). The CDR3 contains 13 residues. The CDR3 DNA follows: TGTGCCAGCAGCCCTACAGAGAATCAGCCCCAGCATTTT. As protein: CASSPTENQPQHF.

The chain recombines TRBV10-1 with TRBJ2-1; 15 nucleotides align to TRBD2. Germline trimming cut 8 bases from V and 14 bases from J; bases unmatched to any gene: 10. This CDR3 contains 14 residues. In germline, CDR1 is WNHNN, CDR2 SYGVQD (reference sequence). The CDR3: CASSGTSGRSGEFF. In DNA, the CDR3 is TGCGCCAGCTCCGGGACTAGCGGGAGGAGTGGAGAGTTCTTC.

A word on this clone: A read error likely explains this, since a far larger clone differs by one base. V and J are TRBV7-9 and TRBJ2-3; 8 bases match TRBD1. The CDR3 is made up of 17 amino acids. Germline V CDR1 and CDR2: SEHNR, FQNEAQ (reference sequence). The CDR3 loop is CVSSLLLGQGAGDTQYF. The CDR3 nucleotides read TGTGTCAGCAGCTTACTTCTAGGGCAGGGGGCCGGAGATACGCAGTATTTT.

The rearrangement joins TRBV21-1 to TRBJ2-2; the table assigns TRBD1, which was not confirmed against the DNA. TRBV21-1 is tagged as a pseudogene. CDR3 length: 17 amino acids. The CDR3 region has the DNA TGTGCCAGCAGCCGGGACATAGGGTTATTTAGGCCCGGGGAGCTGTTTTTT. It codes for CASSRDIGLFRPGELFF.

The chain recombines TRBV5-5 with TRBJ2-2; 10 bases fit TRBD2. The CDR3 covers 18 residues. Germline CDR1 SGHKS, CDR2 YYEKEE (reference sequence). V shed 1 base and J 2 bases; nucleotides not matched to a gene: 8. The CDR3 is CASSLLGGTSANTGELFF. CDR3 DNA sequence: TGTGCCAGCAGCTTGTTAGGTGGGACTAGCGCTAACACCGGGGAGCTGTTTTTT.

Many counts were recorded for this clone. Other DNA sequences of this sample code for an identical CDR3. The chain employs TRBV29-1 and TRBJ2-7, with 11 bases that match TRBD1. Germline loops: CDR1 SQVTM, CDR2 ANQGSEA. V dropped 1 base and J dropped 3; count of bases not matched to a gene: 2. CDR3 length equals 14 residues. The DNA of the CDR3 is TGCAGCGTTGAAGGGGACAGGGGGATCTACGAGCAGTACTTC. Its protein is CSVEGDRGIYEQYF.

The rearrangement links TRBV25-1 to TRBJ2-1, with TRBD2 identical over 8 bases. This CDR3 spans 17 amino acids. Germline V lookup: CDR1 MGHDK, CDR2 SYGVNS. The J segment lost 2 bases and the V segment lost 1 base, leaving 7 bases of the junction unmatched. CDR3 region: CASSEWVAGSAYNEQFF. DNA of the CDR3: TGTGCCAGCAGTGAATGGGTAGCGGGGTCGGCCTACAATGAGCAGTTCTTC.

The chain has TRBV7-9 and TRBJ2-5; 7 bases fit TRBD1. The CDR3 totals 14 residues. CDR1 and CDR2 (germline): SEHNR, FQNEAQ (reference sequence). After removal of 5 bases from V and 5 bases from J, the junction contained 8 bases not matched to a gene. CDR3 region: CASSPDRSSETQYF. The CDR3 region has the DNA TGTGCCAGCAGCCCGGACAGGAGTAGTGAGACCCAGTACTTC.

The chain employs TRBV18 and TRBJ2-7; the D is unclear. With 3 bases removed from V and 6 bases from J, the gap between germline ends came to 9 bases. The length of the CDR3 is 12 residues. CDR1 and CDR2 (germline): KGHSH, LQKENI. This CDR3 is CASSPPTREQYF. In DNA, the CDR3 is TGTGCCAGCTCACCTCCAACTCGCGAGCAGTACTTC.

The CDR3 DNA reads as TGTGCCAGCAGCCCTAGCGCCGTGTATGCCGAGCAGTACTTC. Translation: CASSPSAVYAEQYF. This chain links TRBV13 with TRBJ2-7; D might be TRBD2 (6 bases). Trimming took 5 bases from V and 6 from J, leaving 17 bases between them. Germline values: CDR1 PRHDT, CDR2 FYEKMQ (reference sequence). The CDR3 has 14 residues.